This T cell receptor (beta chain) was profiled in a study of cytomegalovirus exposure and HLA in healthy donors. PCR used 60 Vbeta primers and 13 Jbeta primers. Produced via immunoSEQ multiplex PCR; TCRdb's table is partial and in-frame only. The table lists some 90,000 clones, about 80% of them singletons. The CDR3 is made up of 17 amino acids. The V and J ends lost 3 bases and 4 bases, in that order; junction bases with no gene match: 11. From germline, CDR1 is SGHRS and CDR2 YFSETQ. The rearrangement uses TRBV5-1 and TRBJ2-1; TRBD2 matches 9 bases. The receptor was isolated from a man aged 50-60 years in good health and CMV-seropositive. The sequenced sample was PBMCs. CDR3 loop: CASSSPASGDSYNEQFF. Written as DNA, the CDR3 is TGCGCCAGCAGCTCCCCGGCTAGCGGGGACTCTTACAATGAGCAGTTCTTC.